This passage covers 12 T cell receptor beta chains from one sample sequenced in a study of type 1 and type 2 diabetes patients. PCR was run on genomic DNA. Amplification of the beta chain CDR3 used 30 forward and 13 reverse multiplex primers. TCRdb independently ran MiXCR on the multiplex PCR reads; one entry per CDR3 protein. The sample has fewer than 300,000 distinct CDR3 sequences; around 47% are singletons. The sample was peripheral blood mononuclear cells (PBMCs). Receptor source: a man aged 18 to 30 with type 2 diabetes.

V gene TRBV10-2 combines with J gene TRBJ2-3; 13 nucleotides line up with TRBD2. This CDR3 is 15 amino acids long. V lost 6 bases, J lost 5 bases, and 5 bases stayed unmatched. CDR1 WSHSY and CDR2 SAAADI come from the germline V gene. CDR3 in amino acids: CASSGTSGIGDTQYF. The CDR3 nucleotides are TGCGCCAGCAGCGGGACTAGCGGGATTGGAGATACGCAGTATTTT.

In regard to this clonotype: The junction shows a germline mismatch at one end, possibly a read error. The CDR3 sequence is CASSSGDSAQPQHF. For the CDR3, the DNA is TGTGCCAGCAGTTCAGGGGACAGCGCCCAGCCCCAGCATTTT. This chain connects TRBV4-1 to TRBJ1-5, with 7 bases that match TRBD1. The CDR3 extends over 14 amino acids. From germline, CDR1 is MGHRA and CDR2 YSYEKL.

This clonotype showed up just a few times. The chain carries TRBV19 and TRBJ1-4; the D is unclear. This CDR3 is built from 15 residues. Germline V gene data show CDR1 as LNHDA and CDR2 as SQIVND (reference sequence). V was shortened by 2 bases and J by 3 bases, with 10 bases between the two germline ends. Here the CDR3 reads CASSITGIPNEKLFF. CDR3 nucleotide sequence: TGTGCCAGTAGTATAACTGGGATCCCTAATGAAAAACTGTTTTTT.

This clonotype was counted only a few times. V usage is TRBV29-1 and J usage is TRBJ2-5, with D perhaps TRBD1 (6 bases). Per the germline V gene, CDR1 is SQVTM and CDR2 is ANQGSEA. The V end was cut by 2 bases, the J end by 0 bases, with 19 bases between. The CDR3 is 17 residues long. The CDR3 reads CSVEKPSPGHNQETQYF. DNA for the CDR3: TGCAGCGTTGAAAAACCCTCTCCGGGACACAACCAAGAGACCCAGTACTTC.

The rearrangement joins TRBV29-1 to TRBJ2-7; no reliable D call. The CDR3 has 13 residues. The germline V gene encodes CDR1 SQVTM and CDR2 ANQGSEA. V gave up 5 bases and J gave up 3 bases, with 14 bases separating them. This CDR3 is CSVMVGNVYEQYF. CDR3 in DNA: TGCAGCGTTATGGTAGGGAATGTCTACGAGCAGTACTTC.

This clonotype was detected only a few times. The chain links TRBV7-2 to TRBJ2-1; D unresolved. The V gene's germline CDR1 is SGHTA and CDR2 FQGNSA. The CDR3 extends over 14 amino acids. V was trimmed by 0 bases and J by 6 bases, leaving 9 bases between them. The CDR3 reads CASSLAFGRNEQFF. The CDR3 DNA follows: TGTGCCAGCAGCTTAGCGTTCGGGCGCAATGAGCAGTTCTTC.

This chain joins TRBV7-2 and TRBJ1-6; 7 bases agree with TRBD1. The CDR3 loop spans 16 amino acids. Unmatched junction bases numbered 15, after V lost 6 bases and J lost 10 bases. CDR1 and CDR2 from the germline V gene are SGHTA and FQGNSA. CDR3 coding DNA: TGTGCCAGCAGTCCCACCTGGGACAGTCGGTCCTCACCCCTCCACTTT. Amino acids: CASSPTWDSRSSPLHF.

Worth noting for this clonotype: Germline is not matched at one junction end, which may reflect a read error. CDR3 DNA: TGTGCCAGCAGTTACCTTGACGGGGGGGCCGGGACCCGTCGCGGGGGCTACACCTTC. Translating gives CASSYLDGGAGTRRGGYTF. The chain combines TRBV10-3 with TRBJ1-2; TRBD1 might be the D (6 bases). CDR3 length equals 19 residues. The germline CDR1 and CDR2 sequences are ENHRY and SYGVKD.

This chain connects TRBV20-1 to TRBJ2-3, with 10 bases identical to TRBD2. The V segment lost 3 bases and the J segment 1 base; nucleotides outside the gene matches: 13. This CDR3 comprises 18 residues. Germline values: CDR1 DFQATT, CDR2 SNEGSKA (reference sequence). CDR3 loop: CSASRGLADHGGTDTQYF. The CDR3 DNA reads TGCAGTGCTAGTCGCGGACTAGCGGATCACGGTGGCACAGATACGCAGTATTTT.

In the case of this clonotype: A read error may be the cause here, since a much bigger clone is one base away. The J gene is TRBJ1-5, the V gene TRBV10-2; possibly TRBD1 for D (5 bases). CDR3 size: 14 residues. Looked up from germline, CDR1 is WSHSY and CDR2 is SAAADI. The DNA for the CDR3 is TGCGCCTGCAGTGAGGGAGGGGAAGGACAGCCCCAGCATTTT. This sequence encodes CACSEGGEGQPQHF.

The CDR3 DNA reads TGTGCCAGCAGCTTAGAGCGACAGGGGGGGAGAGCTTTCTTT. This gives the protein CASSLERQGGRAFF. The rearrangement links TRBV11-2 to TRBJ1-1, with TRBD1 matching 9 bases. The germline gives CDR1 SGHAT, CDR2 FQNNGV. CDR3 size: 14 residues. The J segment lost 10 bases and the V segment lost 0 bases, leaving 6 bases of the junction unmatched.

This rearrangement joins TRBV7-9 to TRBJ2-2, with D tentatively TRBD1 or TRBD2 (5 bases each). The CDR3 runs to 14 residues. The germline V gene has CDR1 SEHNR and CDR2 FQNEAQ (reference sequence). Between the trimmed V and J ends, which lost 5 bases and 4 bases, there was a span of 11 bases. The CDR3 is CASSRAGGTGELFF. The CDR3, as DNA: TGTGCCAGCAGCCGGGCTGGGGGCACCGGGGAGCTGTTTTTT. Variable domain in full (rest from reference TRBV7-9 and TRBJ2-2): DTGVSQNPRHKITKRGQNVTFRCDPISEHNRLYWYRQTLGQGPEFLTYFQNEAQLEKSRLLSDRFSAERPKGSFSTLEIQRTEQGDSAMYLCASSRAGGTGELFFGEGSRLTVL.